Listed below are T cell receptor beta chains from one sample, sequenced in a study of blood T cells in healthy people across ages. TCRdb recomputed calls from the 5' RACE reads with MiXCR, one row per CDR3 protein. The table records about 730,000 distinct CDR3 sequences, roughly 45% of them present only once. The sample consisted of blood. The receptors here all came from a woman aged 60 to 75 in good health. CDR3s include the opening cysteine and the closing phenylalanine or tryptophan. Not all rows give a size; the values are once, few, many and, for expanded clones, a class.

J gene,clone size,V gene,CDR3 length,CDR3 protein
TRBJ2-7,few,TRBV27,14,CASSLYPGPYEQYF
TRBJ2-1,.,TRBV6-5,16,CASRKLAGASYNEQFF
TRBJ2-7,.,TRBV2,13,CASSINRLYEQYF
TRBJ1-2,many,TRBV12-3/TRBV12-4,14,CASSLALGGYGYTF
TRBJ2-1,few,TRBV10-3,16,CAIRPTGTSGENEQFF
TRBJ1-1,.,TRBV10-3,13,CAIRDSGDTEAFF
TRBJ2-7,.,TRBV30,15,CACPTRLAGLGEQYF
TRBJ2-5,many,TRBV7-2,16,CASSFGLAGASVTQYF
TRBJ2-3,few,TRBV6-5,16,CASSYNGIGSTDTQYF
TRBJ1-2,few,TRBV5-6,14,CASSVDRGNYGYTF
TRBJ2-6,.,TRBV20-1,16,CSAGGPRATGANVLTF
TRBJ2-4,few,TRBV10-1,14,CASRAREAKNIQYF
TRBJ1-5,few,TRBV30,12,CAWRQGEQPQHF
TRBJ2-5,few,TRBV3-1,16,CASSHTSGRTQETQYF
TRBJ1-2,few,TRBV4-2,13,CASSPTGGDGYTF
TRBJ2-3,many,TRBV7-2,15,CASFLQGASTDTQYF
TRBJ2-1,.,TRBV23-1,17,CASSQSAQGQHPNEQFF
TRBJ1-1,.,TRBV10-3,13,CAISGNRDTEAFF
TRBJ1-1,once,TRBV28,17,CATHYYPRGSMNTEAFF
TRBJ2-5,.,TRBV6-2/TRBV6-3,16,CASSYSTSGIRNEQYF
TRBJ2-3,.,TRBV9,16,CASSAASGGMTDTQYF
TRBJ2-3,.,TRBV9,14,CASSSPSVTDTQYF
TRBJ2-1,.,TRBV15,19,CAATRILAGGPYVWCEQFF
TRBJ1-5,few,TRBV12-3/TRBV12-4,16,CASSLVAGQHNQPQHF
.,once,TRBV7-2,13,CASSQQERQTQFF
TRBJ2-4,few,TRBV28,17,CASSFAGGMVTKNIQYF
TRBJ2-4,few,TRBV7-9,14,CASSLGGAGNIQYF
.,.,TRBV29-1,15,CSVEVIPGRVHEQYF
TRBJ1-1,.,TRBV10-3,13,CAISLRADTEAFF
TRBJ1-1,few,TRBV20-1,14,CSARAAGSITEAFF
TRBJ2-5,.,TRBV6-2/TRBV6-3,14,CASRGRGREETQYF
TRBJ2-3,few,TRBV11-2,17,CASSLLASGASTDTQYF
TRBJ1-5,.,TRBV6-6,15,CASSYPQAGGQPQHF
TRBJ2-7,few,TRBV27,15,CASSPTGTGSYEQYF
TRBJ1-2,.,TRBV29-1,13,CSVEGDRVHGYTF